The rows below give T cell receptor beta chains drawn from one sample of a study of T cell repertoires in cytomegalovirus infection. For these receptors, no antigen is known. TCRdb redid the calling of the reads with MiXCR, one entry per CDR3 protein. The sample lists about 900,000 distinct CDR3 sequences; around 29% were seen once. Sequenced material: cultured CD8+ T cells from PBMCs, taken from culture after CMV antigen stimulation. Every receptor here comes from a human donor in good health (CMV status not recorded). Some clones in this sample may be carry-over from other donors' samples. Each CDR3 is given with its conserved first and last residue. The order of the fields is clone size, J gene, V gene, D gene, CDR3 protein, CDR3 DNA. The D gene is left open where the match is weak. Size is omitted from some rows. Given values are once, few, many or a class for expanded clones.

>many|TRBJ2-7|TRBV12-3/TRBV12-4|.
CASSSYVGFYEQYF
TGTGCCAGCAGTTCGTACGTGGGTTTCTACGAGCAGTACTTC
>once|TRBJ2-5|TRBV6-1|.
CASDDRRQETQYF
TGTGCCAGCGACGACAGGAGACAAGAGACCCAGTACTTC
>.|TRBJ2-2|TRBV9|TRBD2
CASSVAFLAGVNTGELFF
TGTGCCAGCAGCGTAGCTTTTTTAGCGGGGGTAAACACCGGGGAGCTGTTTTTT
>few|TRBJ1-2|TRBV7-9|.
CASSDQSDRTYYGYTF
TGTGCCAGCAGCGACCAGTCGGACAGAACTTACTATGGCTACACCTTC
>once|TRBJ2-7|TRBV19|.
CASLTGTYYEQYF
TGTGCCAGTCTGACCGGGACATACTACGAGCAGTACTTC
>few|TRBJ2-3|TRBV14|.
CASSPIKDTDTQYF
TGTGCCAGCAGCCCCATTAAGGACACAGATACGCAGTATTTT
>few|TRBJ2-7|TRBV6-5|.
CASSARGGDPYEQYF
TGTGCCAGCAGTGCCCGGGGTGGCGACCCCTACGAGCAGTACTTC
>.|TRBJ2-3|TRBV24-1|TRBD1
CATASSGGSTDTQYF
TGTGCCACCGCCTCCTCAGGGGGAAGCACAGATACGCAGTATTTT
>many|TRBJ2-1|TRBV7-6|TRBD2
CASSLGGGKLYNEQFF
TGTGCCAGCAGCTTAGGCGGGGGGAAGCTTTACAATGAGCAGTTCTTC
>.|TRBJ2-1|TRBV12-3/TRBV12-4|.
CASSLAATYNEQFF
TGTGCCAGCAGTTTAGCGGCAACTTACAATGAGCAGTTCTTC
>.|TRBJ2-1|TRBV25-1|TRBD2
CASSARDLAGTTYNEQFF
TGTGCCAGCAGCGCGCGGGATCTAGCGGGGACCACCTACAATGAGCAGTTCTTC
>.|TRBJ2-2|TRBV24-1|TRBD1
CATSDSRGHNTGELFF
TGTGCCACCAGTGATTCCAGGGGGCATAACACCGGGGAGCTGTTTTTT
>.|TRBJ2-1|TRBV7-6|TRBD2
CASSESGGGLDEQFF
TGTGCCAGCAGCGAGTCGGGCGGGGGGCTGGATGAGCAGTTCTTC
>many|TRBJ2-5|TRBV7-6|.
CASTVTPVGETQYF
TGTGCCAGCACCGTCACACCCGTAGGAGAGACCCAGTACTTC
>.|TRBJ2-2|TRBV7-7|.
CASSLDMGTGELFF
TGTGCTAGCAGCTTAGACATGGGGACCGGGGAGCTGTTTTTT
>.|TRBJ2-1|TRBV7-6|TRBD1
CASSPDRGINNEQFF
TGTGCCAGCAGCCCAGACAGGGGGATTAACAATGAGCAGTTCTTC
>few|TRBJ2-1|TRBV6-2/TRBV6-3|TRBD2
CASTGTSVKFDEQFF
TGTGCCAGCACGGGGACTAGCGTTAAATTCGATGAGCAGTTCTTC
>few|TRBJ1-5|TRBV7-9|.
CASKKEGNQPQHF
TGTGCCAGCAAGAAAGAGGGCAATCAGCCCCAGCATTTT
>.|TRBJ2-2|TRBV6-2/TRBV6-3|TRBD1
CASSLSQLRGRSDGELFF
TGTGCCAGCAGCCTCAGTCAGCTCAGGGGGCGGTCTGACGGGGAGCTGTTTTTT
>once|TRBJ2-7|TRBV3-1|TRBD1
CASSQHGTGNEQYF
TGTGCCAGCAGCCAACACGGGACAGGGAACGAGCAGTACTTC
>.|TRBJ2-1|TRBV20-1|TRBD2
CSAPREGTSYNEQFF
TGCAGTGCGCCCCGGGAGGGGACCTCCTACAATGAGCAGTTCTTC
>once|TRBJ2-3|TRBV4-1|TRBD2
CASSPIAGLAVDTQYF
TGCGCCAGCAGCCCTATTGCGGGACTAGCTGTAGATACGCAGTATTTT
>.|TRBJ2-6|TRBV3-1|TRBD2
CASSQVGGSSGANVLTF
TGTGCCAGCAGCCAAGTGGGGGGGAGCTCTGGGGCCAACGTCCTGACTTTC
>few|TRBJ2-3|TRBV6-2/TRBV6-3|.
CASSYDRRTDTQYF
TGTGCCAGCAGTTACGACAGGCGCACAGATACGCAGTATTTT
>.|TRBJ2-5|TRBV29-1|TRBD1
CSALRPDRGLGKTQYF
TGCAGCGCCCTGCGACCCGACAGGGGGTTGGGGAAGACCCAGTACTTC
>few|TRBJ2-1|TRBV27|.
CASRPSRYNEQFF
TGTGCCAGCAGGCCAAGCAGATACAATGAGCAGTTCTTC
>.|TRBJ1-2|TRBV19|TRBD1
CASSTGQGAFYGYTF
TGTGCCAGTAGTACCGGACAGGGGGCATTCTATGGCTACACCTTC
>few|TRBJ2-1|TRBV12-5|.
CASGFKDNEQFF
TGTGCTAGTGGTTTCAAGGACAATGAGCAGTTCTTC
>.|TRBJ2-1|TRBV27|TRBD2
CASSTSGGLGNEQFF
TGTGCCAGCAGCACTAGCGGGGGGTTAGGTAATGAGCAGTTCTTC
>.|TRBJ2-7|TRBV9|TRBD1
CASSSSGTGEPYEQYF
TGTGCCAGCAGCTCCTCCGGGACAGGGGAACCCTACGAGCAGTACTTC